The 30 T cell receptor beta chains presented below share a single source sample, sequenced in a study of blood T cell repertoires in COVID-19. Data came from immunoSEQ multiplex PCR; TCRdb stores just in-frame clones and leaves some out. The sample shows around 320,000 clones, roughly 91% of them seen only once. Input material: PBMCs or T cells enriched from blood (not recorded which). These TCRs come from a woman between 50 and 59 years old who had been exposed to COVID-19.

The rearrangement links TRBV3-1 (or the pseudogene TRBV3-2) to TRBJ2-5, with a tentative D call TRBD2 (6 bases). This CDR3 is built from 14 residues. V lost 5 bases to trimming and J lost 1 base, with 11 bases between them. Germline CDR1 and CDR2: LGHDT and YNNKEL (reference sequence). Here the CDR3 reads CASSFPGVQETQYF. CDR3 in DNA: TGTGCCAGCAGCTTCCCGGGGGTCCAAGAGACCCAGTACTTC.

The CDR3 sequence: CASSLGGAAGDTQYF. CDR3 coding DNA: TGTGCCAGCAGCTTGGGCGGGGCCGCGGGAGATACGCAGTATTTT. The V gene is TRBV5-4, the J gene TRBJ2-3, with TRBD2 as a possible D gene (6 bases). CDR3 length: 15 residues. In germline, CDR1 is SGHNT, CDR2 YYREEE (reference sequence). V was cut by 0 bases and J by 5 bases, with 13 bases left in between. The entire variable domain, with the rest obtained from reference TRBV5-4 and TRBJ2-3, is as follows: ETGVTQSPTHLIKTRGQQVTLRCSSQSGHNTVSWYQQALGQGPQFIFQYYREEENGRGNFPPRFSGLQFPNYSSELNVNALELDDSALYLCASSLGGAAGDTQYFGPGTRLTVL.

The chain combines TRBV5-1 with TRBJ1-4; the D gene is possibly TRBD1 (5 bases). Trimming removed 2 bases from V and 8 bases from J, with 16 bases in between. The CDR3 is 15 amino acids. The V gene's germline CDR1 is SGHRS and CDR2 YFSETQ. CDR3 DNA sequence: TGCGCCAGCAGCTTCGGAGGGGACCGCCGGGAAAAACTGTTTTTT. Translated: CASSFGGDRREKLFF.

There are a few counts of this clone. This sequence joins TRBV5-6 and TRBJ2-5; D remains unclear. This CDR3 is 16 amino acids long. Germline CDR1 SGHDT, CDR2 YYEEEE. Trimming cost V 4 bases and J 1 base, with 17 bases left between them. CDR3 region: CASSPRKTLFQETQYF. CDR3 nucleotide sequence: TGTGCCAGCAGCCCCCGAAAAACATTATTCCAAGAGACCCAGTACTTC.

The V gene is TRBV27, the J gene TRBJ2-1, with TRBD1 matching 8 bases. The CDR3 runs to 15 residues. Unmatched junction bases numbered 12, after V lost 7 bases and J lost 7 bases. CDR1 MNHEY and CDR2 SMNVEV come from the germline V gene (reference sequence). CDR3 sequence reads: CASTRTGSRLNEQFF. CDR3 coding DNA: TGTGCCAGCACCCGGACAGGGAGCCGTTTGAATGAGCAGTTCTTC.

The chain employs TRBV6-5 and TRBJ1-2; D perhaps matches TRBD1 (6 bases). The germline gives CDR1 MNHEY, CDR2 SVGAGI. With 6 bases removed from V and 8 bases from J, the gap between germline ends came to 13 bases. The CDR3 spans 12 residues. The CDR3 DNA sequence: TGTGCCAGCAGCCCCTTAACAGGGGGCTACACCTTC. It codes for CASSPLTGGYTF.

The chain employs TRBV29-1 and TRBJ1-2, with D maybe TRBD1 (5 bases). The V gene's germline CDR1 is SQVTM and CDR2 ANQGSEA. The V and J ends lost 4 bases and 4 bases respectively, with 13 bases between them. The CDR3 extends over 13 amino acids. DNA of the CDR3: TGCAGCGTTGTTTTGGAGGGGTTCTATGGCTACACCTTC. It translates to CSVVLEGFYGYTF.

The chain joins TRBV18 to TRBJ1-2; a weak D match, TRBD1 (5 bases). The CDR3 spans 13 residues. CDR1 and CDR2 (germline): KGHSH, LQKENI. V lost 6 bases to trimming and J lost 0 bases, with 8 bases between them. The CDR3 DNA is TGTGCCAGCTCCCGGGGGTCTAACTATGGCTACACCTTC. Translation gives CASSRGSNYGYTF.

This clone was found a few times. The chain employs TRBV7-9 and TRBJ2-5; 7 bases are a match to TRBD1. CDR1 and CDR2 from the germline V gene are SEHNR and FQNEAQ (reference sequence). V gave up 1 base and J gave up 5 bases; unmatched junction bases: 4. This CDR3 is built from 14 residues. The CDR3 DNA is TGTGCCAGCAGCTTAGAAGGGGGCCTGGAGACCCAGTACTTC. It specifies CASSLEGGLETQYF.

The V call is TRBV9, the J call TRBJ1-1, with 10 bases that match TRBD1. This CDR3 spans 15 amino acids. The J segment lost 5 bases and the V segment lost 4 bases, leaving 8 bases of the junction unmatched. Germline CDR1 reads SGDLS; CDR2 reads YYNGEE. The CDR3: CASSQGTGVVTEAFF. CDR3 sequence (DNA): TGTGCCAGCAGCCAAGGGACAGGGGTTGTTACTGAAGCTTTCTTT.

This rearrangement joins TRBV30 to TRBJ1-5, with D unclear. V was trimmed by 0 bases and J by 2 bases, leaving 8 bases between them. The CDR3 spans 14 residues. Looked up from germline, CDR1 is GTSNPN and CDR2 is SVGIG (reference sequence). The CDR3 nucleotides read TGTGCCTGGAGTGTAGCGACGGGCAATCAGCCCCAGCATTTT. The encoded protein is CAWSVATGNQPQHF.

This clone was observed once. The identical CDR3 is also encoded by other nucleotide sequences in the sample. The genes are TRBV27 and TRBJ2-7, with 9 bases aligning to TRBD1. CDR3 length: 15 residues. J gave up 1 base and V 3 bases, and 4 bases lay outside the gene matches. Germline V gene lookup returns CDR1 MNHEY and CDR2 SMNVEV (reference sequence). This CDR3 is CASSFRDRASYEQYF. CDR3 in DNA: TGTGCCAGCAGTTTCCGGGACAGGGCGTCCTACGAGCAGTACTTC.

This rearrangement joins TRBV19 to TRBJ1-1; 7 bases fit TRBD1. The CDR3 runs 15 residues. The germline CDR1 and CDR2 sequences are LNHDA and SQIVND (reference sequence). With 4 bases clipped from V and 2 bases from J, the junction kept 7 bases outside the gene matches. The CDR3 region is CASSRRQGGNTEAFF. DNA of the CDR3: TGTGCCAGTAGTAGAAGACAGGGTGGTAACACTGAAGCTTTCTTT.

This rearrangement joins TRBV7-6 to TRBJ2-3, with D tentatively TRBD1 (6 bases). Germline lookup yields CDR1 SGHVS and CDR2 FNYEAQ. There are 13 residues in the CDR3. V shed 3 bases and J shed 3 bases, with 7 bases lying between them. CDR3: CASSFTGTDTQYF. DNA of the CDR3: TGTGCCAGCAGCTTCACAGGGACAGATACGCAGTATTTT.

The V and J genes are TRBV28 and TRBJ2-3; TRBD1 agrees at 7 bases. The CDR3 spans 15 residues. V lost 7 bases and J lost 1; bases outside the gene matches: 8. Germline CDR1 and CDR2: MDHEN and SYDVKM. Here the CDR3 DNA reads TGTGCCAGCACGAAATGGGACAGCCGCACAGATACGCAGTATTTT. Translation gives CASTKWDSRTDTQYF.

CDR3 in DNA: TGTGCCAGCAGCGCCGGACTCGGTAACTACGAGCAGTACTTC. Translated, it gives CASSAGLGNYEQYF. V and J are TRBV7-8 and TRBJ2-7; TRBD2 is a possible D gene (5 bases). There are 14 residues in the CDR3. V lost 5 bases, J lost 3 bases, and 14 bases lay in between. CDR1 and CDR2 (germline): SGHVS, FQNEAQ.

This chain joins TRBV30 and TRBJ1-4, with 7 bases fitting TRBD1. Germline V gives CDR1 GTSNPN, CDR2 SVGIG (reference sequence). V shed 2 bases, J shed 2 bases, and the junction held 11 bases outside the gene matches. CDR3 length equals 17 residues. The CDR3 nucleotides are TGTGCCTGGAGTAGAACCAAGACAGGGACGACTAATGAAAAACTGTTTTTT. Translating gives CAWSRTKTGTTNEKLFF.

The V gene is TRBV18, the J gene TRBJ1-1; D not certain. With 5 bases removed from V and 4 bases from J, the gap between germline ends came to 14 bases. CDR3 length: 14 amino acids. From germline, CDR1 is KGHSH and CDR2 LQKENI. CDR3 protein: CASSNPSGGTEAFF. As DNA, the CDR3 is TGTGCCAGCTCAAACCCCTCCGGTGGCACTGAAGCTTTCTTT.

The CDR3 region is CASSSQGARQPQHF. The DNA of the CDR3 is TGTGCCAGCAGCTCACAGGGGGCTCGTCAGCCCCAGCATTTT. The V call is TRBV7-9, the J call TRBJ1-5, with 9 bases fitting TRBD1. The CDR3 consists of 14 residues. V was clipped by 4 bases and J by 6 bases; unmatched bases: 4. Per the germline V gene, CDR1 is SEHNR and CDR2 is FQNEAQ (reference sequence).

The rearrangement joins TRBV21-1 to TRBJ2-5; the DNA was not compared with TRBD1, the D call given in the table. TRBV21-1 is shown as a pseudogene. The CDR3 is made up of 15 amino acids. The CDR3 here is CASSPRGWLAETQYF. The CDR3 coding sequence is TGTGCCAGCAGCCCCCGTGGCTGGCTGGCAGAGACCCAGTACTTC.

J is TRBJ2-5 and V is TRBV7-9; 11 nucleotides align to TRBD1. The CDR3 totals 14 residues. Germline CDR1 reads SEHNR; CDR2 reads FQNEAQ (reference sequence). The V gene end was trimmed by 3 bases and the J gene end by 4 bases; junction bases not matched to a gene: 1. Here the CDR3 DNA reads TGTGCCAGCAGCTTCGGGACAGGGGGAGAGACCCAGTACTTC. Protein product: CASSFGTGGETQYF.

The count of this clone is one. The chain is built from TRBV28 and TRBJ2-7; TRBD1 is a possible D gene (6 bases). In germline, CDR1 is MDHEN, CDR2 SYDVKM. The germline V and J ends were trimmed by 6 bases and 1 base, with 10 bases remaining between them. This CDR3 has 13 amino acids. The CDR3, as DNA: TGTGCCAGCAGAACAGGACAGTCCTACGAGCAGTACTTC. Translated, it gives CASRTGQSYEQYF.

J is TRBJ2-1 and V is TRBV9; D is perhaps TRBD2 (5 bases). Trimming shortened V by 0 bases and J by 13 bases, and 20 bases separated the two germline ends. Per the germline V gene, CDR1 is SGDLS and CDR2 is YYNGEE. The CDR3 spans 15 residues. CDR3 amino acids: CASSVALNREEDQFF. DNA of the CDR3: TGTGCCAGCAGCGTAGCTTTGAACCGGGAAGAAGATCAGTTCTTC.

The chain employs TRBV6-2 or TRBV6-3 and TRBJ2-7; the D gene is possibly TRBD2 (6 bases). The germline V gene has CDR1 MNHEY and CDR2 SVGEGT. V was pared by 2 bases and J by 6 bases, with 23 bases between. This CDR3 has 17 amino acids. This CDR3 is CASSYPSRGGDLREQYF. The DNA of the CDR3 is TGTGCCAGCAGTTACCCATCCCGGGGCGGGGACCTTCGCGAGCAGTACTTC.

This clone was seen just once. This chain connects TRBV28 to TRBJ1-3; D is perhaps TRBD1 (5 bases). Germline V gene sequence: CDR1 MDHEN, CDR2 SYDVKM. The CDR3 is 16 residues long. V lost 2 bases, J lost 2 bases, and 13 bases lay in between. As DNA, the CDR3 is TGTGCCAGCAGTTTAGTCACAGGTCATGCTGGAAACACCATATATTTT. This codes for CASSLVTGHAGNTIYF.

The chain links TRBV28 to TRBJ1-2; no clear D. Germline V gene sequence: CDR1 MDHEN, CDR2 SYDVKM. The CDR3 is 12 residues long. With 4 bases removed from V and 8 bases from J, the gap between germline ends came to 11 bases. As DNA, the CDR3 is TGTGCCAGCAGTTCGGGATTCCGGGGCTACACCTTC. This codes for CASSSGFRGYTF.

The rearrangement links TRBV3-1 (or the pseudogene TRBV3-2) to TRBJ2-1, with 14 bases lining up with TRBD2. CDR1 is LGHDT and CDR2 is YNNKEL in the germline V gene (reference sequence). The CDR3 consists of 18 residues. V gave up 4 bases and J gave up 2 bases; unmatched junction bases: 7. The CDR3 sequence is CASSRGTSGGRTYNEQFF. For the CDR3, the DNA is TGTGCCAGCAGCCGCGGGACTAGCGGGGGCCGTACCTACAATGAGCAGTTCTTC.

This chain uses TRBV5-1 with TRBJ1-1, with D tentatively TRBD1 (5 bases). V was pared by 0 bases and J by 3 bases, with 12 bases between. Germline V gives CDR1 SGHRS, CDR2 YFSETQ. The CDR3 sequence is 15 residues long. The CDR3 nucleotides read TGCGCCAGCAGCTTGGGGAGGGGCCGGGACACTGAAGCTTTCTTT. This sequence encodes CASSLGRGRDTEAFF.

This clone was counted once. This chain links TRBV18 with TRBJ2-7; no definite D call. V lost 3 bases, J lost 0 bases, and 12 bases lay in between. The germline CDR1 and CDR2 sequences are KGHSH and LQKENI. The CDR3 runs to 15 residues. CDR3 sequence (DNA): TGTGCCAGCTCACCTTCGGTACAGAACTCCTACGAGCAGTACTTC. This translates into CASSPSVQNSYEQYF. Combining the CDR3 with reference TRBV18 and TRBJ2-7 gives the whole variable domain NAGVMQNPRHLVRRRGQEARLRCSPMKGHSHVYWYRQLPEEGLKFMVYLQKENIIDESGMPKERFSAEFPKEGPSILRIQQVVRGDSAAYFCASSPSVQNSYEQYFGPGTRLTVT.

The gene calls are TRBV25-1 and TRBJ2-3, with TRBD1 as a possible D gene (5 bases). Trimming removed 6 bases from V and 1 base from J, with 8 bases in between. In germline, CDR1 is MGHDK, CDR2 SYGVNS. This CDR3 comprises 13 residues. In DNA, the CDR3 is TGTGCCAGCAGGGGGCGCGGCACAGATACGCAGTATTTT. Translation: CASRGRGTDTQYF. Full variable domain (remainder filled in from reference TRBV25-1 and TRBJ2-3): EADIYQTPRYLVIGTGKKITLECSQTMGHDKMYWYQQDPGMELHLIHYSYGVNSTEKGDLSSESTVSRIRTEHFPLTLESARPSHTSQYLCASRGRGTDTQYFGPGTRLTVL.